This T cell receptor beta chain was sequenced during a study of T cell responses to AZD1222 COVID-19 vaccine. Broader study findings: There were repertoire samples only from the period after the peak T cell response.

Trimming cost V 6 bases and J 5 bases, with 11 bases left between them. The CDR3 has 12 amino acids. CDR1 and CDR2 (germline): MNHEY, SVGAGI. The protocol was immunoSEQ multiplex PCR, while the TCRdb copy is restricted to in-frame clones and leaves out a portion. Of about 180,000 clones listed, 90% to 95% are singletons. In the case of this clone: The antigen is not known.

The starting material was peripheral blood, obtained 28 days after the second AZD1222 dose. The gene calls are TRBV6-5 and TRBJ2-7, with D maybe TRBD1 (5 bases). The sequence came from an adult who received the AZD1222 COVID-19 vaccine. The chain's CDR3 is CASRGIGDEQYF. In DNA, the CDR3 is TGTGCCAGCAGGGGGATAGGGGACGAGCAGTACTTC.